A selection of T cell receptor beta chains follows, all from one sample in a study of regulatory T cells in long-lasting Graves disease. TCRdb fed the multiplex PCR reads into MiXCR, producing one record per CDR3 protein. Here the sample spans approximately 380,000 distinct CDR3 sequences, around 21% being singletons. The material was peripheral blood mononuclear cells (PBMCs), obtained when the disease was refractory, from a patient treated with antithyroid drugs. These receptors were collected from a female donor with Graves disease. Each CDR3 is given without its conserved first and last residue. A D gene is named only where the DNA matches it firmly.

>TRBV2|TRBJ1-1|.
ASSDLFDLIAEAF
>TRBV5-6|TRBJ2-6|.
ASTPPGPGANVLT
>TRBV18|TRBJ2-5|TRBD1
ASSSPRTGQETQY
>TRBV19|TRBJ1-5|.
ASSIGRGPNQPQH
>TRBV28|TRBJ1-1|.
ASTGLNTEAF
>TRBV9|TRBJ2-7|.
ASSVGWEATYEQY
>TRBV6-1|TRBJ2-2|.
ASIQGHTGELF
>TRBV11-2|TRBJ1-1|.
ASSSSRSPAF
>TRBV28|TRBJ1-1|.
ASSIGGFNTEAF
>TRBV7-2|TRBJ2-6|TRBD1
ASSSYRDSSRSGANVLT
>TRBV6-1|TRBJ2-7|.
ASSPQEGSYEQY
>TRBV7-2|TRBJ1-6|.
ASSLWGDSYNSPLH
>TRBV30|TRBJ2-7|.
AWRTAHTEYEQY
>TRBV13|TRBJ2-4|TRBD2
ASSPSGSGAKNIQY
>TRBV29-1|TRBJ1-3|.
SAYLSYSGNTIY
>TRBV29-1|TRBJ2-5|.
SVAPRPGHQETQY
>TRBV12-3/TRBV12-4|TRBJ2-3|.
ASSLDVGGSADTQY
>TRBV27|TRBJ1-6|.
ASSLSGVTYNSPLH